One sample yielded the 25 T cell receptor beta chains listed below, sequenced in a study of regulatory T cells in long-lasting Graves disease. Specified time point: newly diagnosed GD, antithyroid drugs for less than 3 months. From PBMCs, RNA was extracted and then used to make the TCR library. HTBI primers from iRepertoire and Arm-PCR of CDR3 regions yielded the TCR beta libraries. Using its own MiXCR run on the multiplex PCR reads, TCRdb lists one record per CDR3 protein. The sample shows roughly 610,000 distinct CDR3 sequences, roughly 15% of them seen only once. The sample was also linked to a second study, of T cells in Graves' hyperthyroidism and ophthalmopathy.

Sequenced here: peripheral blood mononuclear cells (PBMCs), sampled at new diagnosis, from a patient treated with antithyroid drugs. Receptors were obtained from a woman aged 30 to 39 with Graves disease.

This clonotype was seen a handful of times. The chain couples TRBV3-1 to TRBJ1-3; D is ambiguous. The CDR3 is made up of 15 amino acids. Germline CDR1 LGHDT, CDR2 YNNKEL (reference sequence). V lost 1 base, J lost 3 bases, and 10 bases lay in between. CDR3 nucleotide sequence: TGTGCCAGCAGCCAAGTGGGTTCGGGTGGAAACACCATATATTTT. Translation: CASSQVGSGGNTIYF.

Of note for this clonotype: Given a much more abundant clone one base away, this may be a read error. The V gene is TRBV20-1, the J gene TRBJ2-7; 8 bases are a match to TRBD2. J gave up 9 bases and V 1 base, and 11 bases lay outside the gene matches. The germline gives CDR1 DFQATT, CDR2 SNEGSKA (reference sequence). This CDR3 region has 14 residues. This chain's CDR3 is CSARVSGLAGGQYF. CDR3 in DNA: TGCAGTGCTAGAGTTTCAGGACTAGCCGGCGGGCAGTACTTC.

The chain links TRBV9 to TRBJ2-2; 7 bases match TRBD2. The CDR3 is 14 residues long. The J segment lost 5 bases and the V segment lost 4 bases, leaving 5 bases of the junction unmatched. Germline lookup yields CDR1 SGDLS and CDR2 YYNGEE. Here the CDR3 reads CASSQRDHTGELFF. The CDR3 region has the DNA TGTGCCAGCAGCCAGCGGGACCATACCGGGGAGCTGTTTTTT.

This clonotype was recorded at least ten times. This chain joins TRBV6-1 and TRBJ1-2; D not certain. The germline V gene has CDR1 MNHNS and CDR2 SASEGT. V was trimmed by 6 bases and J by 2 bases, leaving 10 bases between them. The CDR3 has 13 residues. This CDR3 is CASSLRANYGYTF. The DNA for the CDR3 is TGTGCCAGCAGCCTCCGGGCCAACTATGGCTACACCTTC.

Details on this clonotype: This could be a read error, since a much larger clone is one nucleotide away. The V and J genes are TRBV12-3 or TRBV12-4 and TRBJ2-2; the D is unclear. The CDR3 runs to 15 residues. The CDR3: CASSFSHANTEELFF. Written as DNA, the CDR3 is TGTGCCAGCAGTTTTTCCCACGCGAACACCGAGGAGCTGTTTTTT.

This clonotype appeared many times. The J gene is TRBJ2-7, the V gene TRBV7-2; 10 bases line up with TRBD1. Germline values: CDR1 SGHTA, CDR2 FQGNSA. The V segment lost 5 bases and the J segment 3 bases; nucleotides outside the gene matches: 4. This CDR3 spans 14 amino acids. The chain's CDR3 is CASSHGTGDYEQYF. CDR3 DNA sequence: TGTGCCAGCAGCCACGGGACAGGGGACTACGAGCAGTACTTC.

The chain carries TRBV12-3 or TRBV12-4 and TRBJ1-2, with 10 bases that match TRBD1. The CDR3 covers 13 residues. Trimming cost V 6 bases and J 4 bases; bases outside gene matches: 2. The CDR3 region is CASRWDRGYGYTF. The CDR3 bases are TGTGCCAGCAGATGGGACAGGGGCTATGGCTACACCTTC.

There are many counts of this clonotype. The chain is built from TRBV24-1 and TRBJ2-7, with D unresolved. The germline gives CDR1 KGHDR, CDR2 SFDVKD. The CDR3 runs 13 residues. Trimming pared 4 bases from V and 7 bases from J, leaving 13 bases between. The CDR3 DNA follows: TGTGCCACCAGTGACCAACCCCTCGGGGAGCAGTACTTC. Translated: CATSDQPLGEQYF.

This clonotype appeared many times. The rearrangement uses TRBV7-9 and TRBJ2-1; TRBD2 might be the D (5 bases). In germline, CDR1 is SEHNR, CDR2 FQNEAQ (reference sequence). The CDR3 runs to 15 residues. Trimming stripped 1 base from V and 4 bases from J, with 11 bases between. The CDR3 is CASSLGTSPYNEQFF. The CDR3 DNA reads as TGTGCCAGCAGCTTAGGGACTTCGCCATACAATGAGCAGTTCTTC.

This clonotype was counted many times. The chain combines TRBV5-1 with TRBJ2-2, with D possibly TRBD1 on 5 matching bases. Trimming cost V 4 bases and J 5 bases, with 12 bases left between them. Germline lookup yields CDR1 SGHRS and CDR2 YFSETQ. The CDR3 is 14 amino acids. DNA for the CDR3: TGCGCCAGCAGCGAGGCCCAGGGTACCGGGGAGCTGTTTTTT. This encodes CASSEAQGTGELFF.

This clonotype was observed at least ten times. The chain links TRBV20-1 to TRBJ2-7; 8 bases match TRBD1. Germline assignment: CDR1 DFQATT and CDR2 SNEGSKA (reference sequence). CDR3 size: 15 residues. V gave up 6 bases and J gave up 0 bases; unmatched junction bases: 10. The DNA of the CDR3 is TGCAGTGCGACCCAAGGGGACAGGCCCTCCTACGAGCAGTACTTC. Residues: CSATQGDRPSYEQYF.

In this sample, this clonotype turned up many times. This rearrangement joins TRBV7-9 to TRBJ1-5; D unresolved. CDR3 length equals 16 residues. Deletions cut 4 bases from V and 3 bases from J, with 16 bases between. Germline values: CDR1 SEHNR, CDR2 FQNEAQ (reference sequence). CDR3 in DNA: TGTGCCAGCAGCTCCGGTGTGGGCGCCCCCAATCAGCCCCAGCATTTT. Encoded protein: CASSSGVGAPNQPQHF.

In this sample, this clonotype turned up a few times. This rearrangement joins TRBV11-2 to TRBJ2-4; tentative D call: TRBD2 (7 bases). Trimming pared 6 bases from V and 0 bases from J, leaving 18 bases between. This CDR3 spans 17 amino acids. Germline CDR1 and CDR2: SGHAT and FQNNGV. The CDR3 region has the DNA TGTGCCAGCAGTCCCCTCGGGGGGCAGATAGCCAAAAACATTCAGTACTTC. This encodes CASSPLGGQIAKNIQYF.

There are many counts of this clonotype. The gene calls are TRBV5-1 and TRBJ2-7; D gene ambiguous. Germline V CDR1 and CDR2: SGHRS, YFSETQ. V was cut by 0 bases and J by 1 base, with 8 bases left in between. The CDR3 has 14 amino acids. CDR3 amino acids: CASSLVGQSYEQYF. CDR3 bases: TGCGCCAGCAGCTTGGTTGGTCAGTCCTACGAGCAGTACTTC.

This clonotype was observed many times. The J gene is TRBJ2-7, the V gene TRBV6-1; TRBD1 or TRBD2 may be the D gene (5 bases each). The CDR3 extends over 12 amino acids. Per the germline V gene, CDR1 is MNHNS and CDR2 is SASEGT. The V gene lost 7 bases and the J gene lost 7 bases, with 14 bases spanning the gap. The CDR3 loop is CASTRGADEQYF. The DNA for the CDR3 is TGTGCCAGCACGAGGGGAGCGGATGAGCAGTACTTC.

This clonotype occurred a few times. The CDR3 DNA reads TGTGCCAGCAGAGACAGGGACAGGGGGGACCATGGCTACACCTTC. It is translated as CASRDRDRGDHGYTF. The chain joins TRBV28 to TRBJ1-2; 11 nucleotides match TRBD1. CDR1 is MDHEN and CDR2 is SYDVKM in the germline V gene. This CDR3 is built from 15 residues. V shed 6 bases, J shed 6 bases, and the junction held 9 bases outside the gene matches.

This clonotype was detected only a few times. CDR3 loop: CASTRAETQYF. CDR3 in DNA: TGCGCCAGCACGAGGGCAGAGACCCAGTACTTC. The chain is built from TRBV5-1 and TRBJ2-5, with D possibly being TRBD2 (5 bases). V was pared by 6 bases and J by 4 bases, with 7 bases between. In germline, CDR1 is SGHRS, CDR2 YFSETQ. The CDR3 has 11 amino acids.

In its sample, this clonotype was seen a few times. The V and J genes are TRBV28 and TRBJ1-5; D possibly corresponds to TRBD1 (6 bases). V lost 5 bases and J 7 bases, leaving 18 bases between the germline ends. Germline values: CDR1 MDHEN, CDR2 SYDVKM. CDR3 length equals 15 residues. The chain's CDR3 is CASSGRGAGGQPQHF. The CDR3 DNA reads as TGTGCCAGCAGTGGCAGGGGAGCAGGCGGACAGCCCCAGCATTTT.

The chain recombines TRBV12-3 or TRBV12-4 with TRBJ1-3, with TRBD1 identical over 7 bases. J lost 1 base, V lost 6 bases, and 6 bases had no gene match. The CDR3 consists of 15 residues. CDR3 loop: CASSHPRGSGNTIYF. CDR3 DNA sequence: TGTGCCAGCAGCCACCCCAGGGGGTCTGGAAACACCATATATTTT.

This clonotype turned up a few times. The J gene is TRBJ2-1, the V gene TRBV5-1; 8 positions match TRBD2. This CDR3 has 16 residues. The V gene's germline CDR1 is SGHRS and CDR2 YFSETQ. The V and J ends lost 0 bases and 4 bases, in that order; junction bases with no gene match: 6. CDR3 amino acids: CASSLVAGSLYNEQFF. For the CDR3, the DNA is TGCGCCAGCAGCTTGGTAGCGGGATCCTTATACAATGAGCAGTTCTTC.

The gene calls are TRBV6-2 or TRBV6-3 and TRBJ1-2; unclear D gene. Deletions cut 8 bases from V and 9 bases from J, with 25 bases between. CDR1 MNHEY and CDR2 SVGEGT come from the germline V gene. The CDR3 contains 15 residues. The CDR3 coding sequence is TGTGCCAGCGCATCAGCGGCGGTTGACCTATGGCGCTACACCTTC. Translating gives CASASAAVDLWRYTF.

In this sample, this clonotype turned up many times. The V call is TRBV14, the J call TRBJ2-3, with 7 bases that match TRBD1. In germline, CDR1 is SGHDN, CDR2 FVKESK. The CDR3 covers 16 residues. After removal of 4 bases from V and 2 bases from J, the junction contained 9 bases not matched to a gene. The CDR3 DNA is TGTGCCAGCAGCCCGCCGACAGGGAGTCTCACAGATACGCAGTATTTT. Translation gives CASSPPTGSLTDTQYF.

A note on this clonotype: A read error may explain this, as a much larger clone is one base away. The chain recombines TRBV9 with TRBJ1-2; D gene uncertain. The CDR3 loop spans 13 amino acids. Germline lookup yields CDR1 SGDLS and CDR2 YYNGEE. CDR3 sequence (DNA): TGTGCCGGCAGCGTAGCAGCTAACTATGGCTACACCTTC. Translation gives CAGSVAANYGYTF.

This clonotype showed up many times. CDR3 amino acids: CASSLPLKNSPLHF. The CDR3 DNA reads TGTGCCAGCAGTTTACCCCTGAAGAATTCACCCCTCCACTTT. V and J are TRBV28 and TRBJ1-6; D uncertain. The V end was cut by 2 bases, the J end by 7 bases, with 9 bases between. The germline V gene has CDR1 MDHEN and CDR2 SYDVKM. CDR3 size: 14 residues.

The chain recombines TRBV18 with TRBJ2-3; D may be TRBD2 (6 bases). There are 16 residues in the CDR3. Deletions cut 0 bases from V and 3 bases from J, with 13 bases between. Per the germline V gene, CDR1 is KGHSH and CDR2 is LQKENI. In DNA form, the CDR3 reads TGTGCCAGCTCACCACCTATCGGGACTGGGACAGATACGCAGTATTTT. It yields the protein CASSPPIGTGTDTQYF.